This T cell receptor (beta chain) was sequenced for a study of response to subunit inactivated influenza vaccine. Study-level results: Every seasonal influenza vaccination brings in few new T cells, the authors suggested.

This clonotype has a count of ten or more. Its antigen is currently unknown. Per the germline V gene, CDR1 is LNHNV and CDR2 is YYDKDF (reference sequence). This CDR3 has 15 residues. Trimming stripped 0 bases from V and 2 bases from J, with 11 bases between. In TCRdb, the RT-PCR reads were re-called with MiXCR into one record per CDR3 protein. The sample has about 830,000 distinct CDR3 sequences; approximately 17% are singletons. The sequenced sample was PBMCs from blood, obtained around 5 days after vaccination. The V call is TRBV15, the J call TRBJ2-7; D possibly uses TRBD1 or TRBD2 (5 bases each). The receptor was isolated from a man in his fifties or sixties who received an inactivated influenza vaccine. CDR3 DNA sequence: TGTGCCACCAGCAGAGATGACAGCGGTACCTACGAGCAGTACTTC. As protein: CATSRDDSGTYEQYF.